This TCR beta chain derives from a study of PD-1 blockade in classical Hodgkin lymphoma. Profiled with immunoSEQ multiplex PCR; TCRdb holds only in-frame clones, not every one. The table has some 90,000 clones, approximately 83% seen once. The CDR3 has 13 amino acids. CDR1 is SGHTS, CDR2 YDEGEE, per germline. With 1 base removed from V and 4 bases from J, the gap between germline ends came to 5 bases. The time point denotes: cycle 4 day 1 (C4D1), after six to seven weeks of nivolumab. Each patient relapsed following autologous stem cell transplantation, and prior brentuximab vedotin exposure differed. The best responses consisted of complete response, partial response or progressive disease. With regard to this clone: Its antigen is undetermined.

Whole-study findings and limits: The repertoire differences lack a defined cause, possibly disease activity or prior therapy. Patients newly diagnosed and complete responders had comparable baseline diversity.

The specimen comprised peripheral blood mononuclear cells (PBMCs), sampled before the fourth cycle of nivolumab. This rearrangement joins TRBV5-8 to TRBJ2-2; D remains ambiguous. This clonotype originated in a human donor with classical Hodgkin lymphoma. CDR3 loop: CASSLRPTGELFF. The CDR3 coding sequence is TGTGCCAGCAGCTTGCGTCCCACCGGGGAGCTGTTTTTT.